This T cell receptor (beta chain) derives from a study of metastatic and nonmetastatic thyroid tumors (dated by TCRdb to 2019 to 2021). Notes on the research overall: Repertoires were compared across peripheral blood and tumor or nodule tissue samples from malignant and benign thyroid patients.

This clone was observed at least ten times. The target of this receptor is not known. The record has no base qualities; no much larger clone is one base away. From its cysteine to its phenylalanine, the CDR3 spans 15 amino acids. Here the CDR3 DNA is all that survives: 45 bases in frame from base 1. The germline V gene supplies CDR1 LGHNA and CDR2 YSLEER. Trimming costs V 4 bases and J 2 bases, and their ends lie 15 bases apart. The library came from PCR. The instrument was an Illumina HiSeq 4000. High-throughput sequencing was used to profile the TCR beta-chain CDR3 region of every patient. The original methods were these. Drawing on CDR3 differences between clinicopathological groups, the researchers built a classifier meant to tell apart patients with distant-metastatic papillary thyroid cancer. Repertoire diversity was assessed with the Shannon index, and tumor-blood repertoire similarity with the Morisita-Horn index. In-frame beta chains were kept once TCRdb had trimmed the public reads at Q25 with fastp and called clones with MiXCR. The V and J calls, along with clone size, are taken from TCRdb and not from the paper's own processing. The sample table lists fewer than 40,000 clones, 15% of them with a count of one. In total, the top ten clones hold around 19% of the sample.

Study-wide findings and limitations: TCR beta diversity was reported as significantly higher in malignant tumors than in benign nodules, in both blood and tumor samples.

None of the patients had been given any treatment before thyroid surgery. Patient clinical samples collected from about 2011 to 2018 were retrospectively analysed using T-cell receptor beta sequencing. This receptor was identified in a male donor with papillary thyroid cancer or a benign thyroid nodule (not recorded which). Some clones in this sample may be carry-over from other donors' samples. Sequencing was performed on blood. The sequence joins TRBV4-3 to TRBJ2-7; the D region may be TRBD1 or TRBD2, each matching 5 bases equally. The CDR3 reads as follows: CASSPGEGWAYEQYF. The nucleotide sequence is TGCGCCAGCAGCCCCGGCGAGGGGTGGGCCTACGAGCAGTACTTC.